This T cell receptor beta chain derives from a study of T cell repertoires in cytomegalovirus infection. The CDR3 contains 14 residues. The V end lost 6 bases, the J end lost 2 bases, and 13 bases lay between the germline ends. TCRdb independently ran MiXCR on the reads; one entry per CDR3 protein. This sample has a few hundred thousand distinct CDR3 sequences, with 26% found just once. This clonotype was observed a handful of times. Its specificity is unknown. General study results and limits: What dominated the ex vivo response were HLA-C-restricted CMV-specific TCR beta clonotypes.

The source of this sequence is a human donor in good health (CMV status not recorded). Some clones in this sample may be carry-over from other donors' samples. Sequenced input: PBMCs. This chain links TRBV12-3 or TRBV12-4 with TRBJ1-2, with TRBD1 as a possible D gene (5 bases). The CDR3 coding sequence is TGTGCCAGCAGAAGGGGTCAAGGAAACTATGGCTACACCTTC. Encoded protein: CASRRGQGNYGYTF.